This is a list of T cell receptor beta chains from one sample in a study of early T cells in non-severe SARS-CoV-2 infection. TCRdb fed the 5' RACE reads into MiXCR, producing one record per CDR3 protein. The table shows tens of thousands of distinct CDR3 sequences, with 5% to 6.5% occurring only once. Sequenced material: whole blood, taken at baseline. Source of these receptors: an adult who was a healthcare worker with PCR-confirmed SARS-CoV-2 infection or an uninfected control (not recorded which). Each CDR3 is given with its conserved first and last residue. A D gene is named only where the DNA matches it firmly. Where a row states a size, it is once, few, many or the class of an expanded clone; other rows omit it.

V: TRBV10-3; size: many; J: TRBJ2-2; D: TRBD2; length: 16; DNA: TGTGCCATCAGTGCCTACCGTGCGGGAGAGGGCGGGGAGCTGTTTTTT; CDR3: CAISAYRAGEGGELFF
V: TRBV27; size: -; J: TRBJ2-4; D: TRBD2; length: 16; DNA: TGTGCCAGCAGTTCCATAGCGGGAGCCAGAACAAACATTCAGTACTTC; CDR3: CASSSIAGARTNIQYF
V: TRBV5-1; size: many; J: TRBJ1-1; D: -; length: 15; DNA: TGCGCCAGCAGCTTGGTACCAGGCGGTGGAGCTGAAGCTTTCTTT; CDR3: CASSLVPGGGAEAFF
V: TRBV6-5; size: -; J: TRBJ1-1; D: TRBD1; length: 14; DNA: TGTGCCAGCAGCTCCGACAGGGCGGACACTGAAGCTTTCTTT; CDR3: CASSSDRADTEAFF
V: TRBV2; size: few; J: TRBJ2-3; D: -; length: 15; DNA: TGTGCCAGCAGTGGGTTCTCGGGGGAGGCAGATACGCAGTATTTT; CDR3: CASSGFSGEADTQYF
V: TRBV5-1; size: few; J: TRBJ2-5; D: -; length: 13; DNA: TGCGCCAGCAATGTCGGGGAAGAAGAGACCCAGTACTTC; CDR3: CASNVGEEETQYF
V: TRBV12-3/TRBV12-4; size: many; J: TRBJ1-2; D: TRBD1; length: 14; DNA: TGTGCCAGCAGTTCCCGACAGGGTTCCTATGGCTACACCTTC; CDR3: CASSSRQGSYGYTF
V: TRBV11-3; size: few; J: TRBJ2-1; D: -; length: 14; DNA: TGTGCCAGCAGCTTAAATGGACTGGACAATGAGCAGTTCTTC; CDR3: CASSLNGLDNEQFF
V: TRBV7-6; size: many; J: TRBJ2-1; D: -; length: 13; DNA: TGTGCCAGCAGCTCTCAACAGGACAATGAGCAGTTCTTC; CDR3: CASSSQQDNEQFF
V: TRBV20-1; size: few; J: TRBJ1-5; D: -; length: 14; DNA: TGCAGTGCTAGAGATGTTTACGGCAATCAGCCCCAGCATTTT; CDR3: CSARDVYGNQPQHF
V: TRBV29-1; size: few; J: TRBJ1-2; D: -; length: 13; DNA: TGCAGCGGTGGTGGGGAGTCCCATTATGGCTACACCTTC; CDR3: CSGGGESHYGYTF
V: TRBV5-1; size: many; J: TRBJ2-2; D: TRBD2; length: 15; DNA: TGCGCCAGCAGATCGGGACTAGCGAACACCGGGGAGCTGTTTTTT; CDR3: CASRSGLANTGELFF
V: TRBV6-5; size: many; J: TRBJ2-5; D: TRBD2; length: 15; DNA: TGTGCCAGCAGTAGCCAAGGGACTAGGGAAGAGACCCAGTACTTC; CDR3: CASSSQGTREETQYF
V: TRBV7-3; size: few; J: TRBJ1-1; D: TRBD1; length: 13; DNA: TGTGCCAGCAGCTCGACAGGGAGAACTGAAGCTTTCTTT; CDR3: CASSSTGRTEAFF
V: TRBV29-1; size: many; J: TRBJ1-2; D: TRBD1; length: 15; DNA: TGCAGCACGCACGTACAGGGGATCAAAGACTATGGCTACACCTTC; CDR3: CSTHVQGIKDYGYTF
V: TRBV4-3; size: many; J: TRBJ2-1; D: -; length: 18; DNA: TGCGCCAGCAGCCAAGACATTTTATTGTTGGACTCCTACAATGAGCAGTTCTTC; CDR3: CASSQDILLLDSYNEQFF
V: TRBV7-8; size: -; J: TRBJ2-5; D: -; length: 13; DNA: TGTGCCAGCAGCTCTGGGACTTCGGAGACCCAGTACTTC; CDR3: CASSSGTSETQYF
V: TRBV18; size: many; J: TRBJ2-7; D: TRBD1; length: 15; DNA: TGTGCCAGCTCACCCGGGACAGGGAAAGGGTACGAGCAGTACTTC; CDR3: CASSPGTGKGYEQYF
V: TRBV10-3; size: many; J: TRBJ2-1; D: TRBD2; length: 17; DNA: TGTGCCATCAGTGAGTCAAAAGCTAGCGGGAGGTACAATGAGCAGTTCTTC; CDR3: CAISESKASGRYNEQFF
V: TRBV20-1; size: -; J: TRBJ1-1; D: -; length: 12; DNA: TGCAGTGCTGGGAACCAGGGCCCTGAAGCTTTCTTT; CDR3: CSAGNQGPEAFF
V: TRBV29-1; size: many; J: TRBJ1-1; D: TRBD1; length: 15; DNA: TGCAGCGTTGAAGGGGGACAGGTGTTGAACACTGAAGCTTTCTTT; CDR3: CSVEGGQVLNTEAFF
V: TRBV7-3; size: -; J: TRBJ2-3; D: TRBD2; length: 15; DNA: TGTGCCAGCAGCCGGGGACTAGGATGGACAGATACGCAGTATTTT; CDR3: CASSRGLGWTDTQYF
V: TRBV6-8; size: -; J: TRBJ2-1; D: TRBD2; length: 18; DNA: TGTGCCAGCAGTTCGGGGACTAGCGGGAGCTTGTCCTACAATGAGCAGTTCTTC; CDR3: CASSSGTSGSLSYNEQFF
V: TRBV10-3; size: many; J: TRBJ2-4; D: -; length: 14; DNA: TGTGCCATCAGTGAAGAGGGATCCAAAAACATTCAGTACTTC; CDR3: CAISEEGSKNIQYF
V: TRBV13; size: many; J: TRBJ2-3; D: -; length: 14; DNA: TGTGCCAGCAGCCTAAGGACAAGCACAGATACGCAGTATTTT; CDR3: CASSLRTSTDTQYF
V: TRBV2; size: few; J: TRBJ2-7; D: TRBD1; length: 14; DNA: TGTGCCAGCAGCACCGGGACAGGGTTCTACGAGCAGTACTTC; CDR3: CASSTGTGFYEQYF
V: TRBV7-6; size: many; J: TRBJ2-5; D: TRBD2; length: 17; DNA: TGTGCCAGCAGCTTAGCGAGTCCAAGCGGGAATAAAGAGACCCAGTACTTC; CDR3: CASSLASPSGNKETQYF
V: TRBV28; size: -; J: TRBJ1-6; D: -; length: 15; DNA: TGTGCCAGCAAGCTCAGGGGACGCGATAATTCACCCCTCCACTTT; CDR3: CASKLRGRDNSPLHF
V: TRBV6-1; size: -; J: TRBJ1-1; D: TRBD1; length: 15; DNA: TGTGCCAGCAGGAGGGACAGGGTGTCTTTCACTGAAGCTTTCTTT; CDR3: CASRRDRVSFTEAFF
V: TRBV29-1; size: many; J: TRBJ1-2; D: TRBD1; length: 14; DNA: TGCAGCGTTGAACGGGACAGGATTAACTATGGCTACACCTTC; CDR3: CSVERDRINYGYTF
V: TRBV6-1; size: few; J: TRBJ2-2; D: -; length: 14; DNA: TGTGCCAGCACCATGACAGCGAACACCGGGGAGCTGTTTTTT; CDR3: CASTMTANTGELFF
V: TRBV25-1; size: many; J: TRBJ2-1; D: TRBD1; length: 15; DNA: TGTGCCAGCATCGACCGGACAGGGGGCGGAGGTGAGCAGTTCTTC; CDR3: CASIDRTGGGGEQFF
V: TRBV19; size: many; J: TRBJ2-4; D: -; length: 15; DNA: TGTGCCAGTAGTACCCCCGGGACAAATACGAACATTCAGTACTTC; CDR3: CASSTPGTNTNIQYF
V: TRBV20-1; size: -; J: TRBJ2-2; D: -; length: 15; DNA: TGCAGTGCTAGAGTTCAGGGAATAAGTACCGGGGAGCTGTTTTTT; CDR3: CSARVQGISTGELFF
V: TRBV7-2; size: -; J: TRBJ2-7; D: -; length: 15; DNA: TGTGCCAGCAGCTTCCAGGGACTCCTAGGGCACGAGCAGTACTTC; CDR3: CASSFQGLLGHEQYF
V: TRBV6-6; size: many; J: TRBJ1-5; D: -; length: 11; DNA: TGTGCCAGCAGTAATCATCAGCCCCAGCATTTT; CDR3: CASSNHQPQHF
V: TRBV7-9; size: -; J: TRBJ2-1; D: TRBD2; length: 18; DNA: TGTGCCAGCAGCTCGCTAGCGGGAGGGACCGGCGCCTACAATGAGCAGTTCTTC; CDR3: CASSSLAGGTGAYNEQFF
V: TRBV5-8; size: few; J: TRBJ2-1; D: TRBD2; length: 16; DNA: TGTGCCAGCCTTGGACTAGCGGGAGGGGAAGAGGATGAGCAGTTCTTC; CDR3: CASLGLAGGEEDEQFF
V: TRBV10-2; size: many; J: TRBJ2-2; D: TRBD2; length: 17; DNA: TGCGCCAGCAGCCAGACTAGCGGGAGGGCCGGTGGCGGGGAGCTGTTTTTT; CDR3: CASSQTSGRAGGGELFF
V: TRBV7-8; size: -; J: TRBJ1-1; D: TRBD1; length: 18; DNA: TGTGCCAGCAGCTTTAGCCGGGACAGGGAAAGGGTGAACACTGAAGCTTTCTTT; CDR3: CASSFSRDRERVNTEAFF
V: TRBV20-1; size: many; J: TRBJ2-1; D: TRBD2; length: 16; DNA: TGCAGTGCTAGAGTTTCGGGGGGAACCTCCTACAATGAGCAGTTCTTC; CDR3: CSARVSGGTSYNEQFF
V: TRBV11-3; size: few; J: TRBJ2-2; D: -; length: 15; DNA: TGTGCCAGCAGCTTAGATATGGCGAACACCGGGGAGCTGTTTTTT; CDR3: CASSLDMANTGELFF
V: TRBV20-1; size: many; J: TRBJ1-6; D: TRBD1; length: 15; DNA: TGCAGTGCTAGCCCCAGGACAGGGGGTAATTCACCCCTCCACTTT; CDR3: CSASPRTGGNSPLHF
V: TRBV10-3; size: many; J: TRBJ2-5; D: TRBD1; length: 14; DNA: TGTGCCATCAGAAGTACCACAGGGGACGAGACCCAGTACTTC; CDR3: CAIRSTTGDETQYF
V: TRBV7-9; size: many; J: TRBJ1-6; D: -; length: 12; DNA: TGTGCCAGCAGCTCCCATAATTCACCCCTCCACTTT; CDR3: CASSSHNSPLHF
V: TRBV4-1; size: many; J: TRBJ1-2; D: -; length: 14; DNA: TGCGCCAGCAGCCAAGATCCCCAGTTTTATGGCTACACCTTC; CDR3: CASSQDPQFYGYTF
V: TRBV7-6; size: -; J: TRBJ2-2; D: -; length: 16; DNA: TGTGCCAGCAGCCCCCAGGGACACCCGAACACCGGGGAGCTGTTTTTT; CDR3: CASSPQGHPNTGELFF